Below are 26 T cell receptor beta chains sequenced from a single sample in a study of glioma-infiltrating T cells after dendritic cell vaccination. Method: immunoSEQ multiplex PCR; TCRdb's copy keeps in-frame clones and lacks some. The table has nearly 85,000 clones, about 90% seen once. The material sequenced was blood, taken before dendritic cell vaccination. Receptor source: a human donor with glioblastoma.

The rearrangement joins TRBV21-1 to TRBJ2-2; TRBD2 is the table's D call and was not checked against the DNA. TRBV21-1 is annotated as a pseudogene. The CDR3 extends over 18 amino acids. In DNA form, the CDR3 reads TGTGCCAGCAGCAAAGGGCTAGCGGGGGGCCAGGGGGTCGGGGAGCTGTTTTTT. Its protein product is CASSKGLAGGQGVGELFF.

The chain recombines TRBV5-6 with TRBJ2-2; 8 bases align to TRBD1. The V gene's germline CDR1 is SGHDT and CDR2 YYEEEE. This CDR3 spans 14 amino acids. The V gene end was trimmed by 6 bases and the J gene end by 5 bases; junction bases not matched to a gene: 6. The CDR3 coding sequence is TGTGCCAGCACGGACAGGGTTCGAACCGGGGAGCTGTTTTTT. Amino acids: CASTDRVRTGELFF.

The rearrangement uses TRBV30 and TRBJ2-3, with D hard to call. Germline CDR1 GTSNPN, CDR2 SVGIG (reference sequence). This CDR3 contains 14 residues. Trimming pared 6 bases from V and 2 bases from J, leaving 15 bases between. The CDR3 loop reads CACQSQPYTDTQYF. CDR3 coding DNA: TGTGCCTGCCAGTCCCAACCGTACACAGATACGCAGTATTTT.

V is TRBV5-6 and J is TRBJ2-5; 7 bases fit TRBD1. The CDR3 contains 14 residues. Germline V gene lookup returns CDR1 SGHDT and CDR2 YYEEEE. The junction had 4 bases not matched to a gene; V was cut back by 3 bases and J by 2 bases. The CDR3 bases are TGTGCCAGCAGCTCCTACAGGGGACAAGAGACCCAGTACTTC. Amino acids: CASSSYRGQETQYF.

The V and J genes are TRBV14 and TRBJ2-1; 9 bases are shared with TRBD2. The germline gives CDR1 SGHDN, CDR2 FVKESK. The J segment lost 3 bases and the V segment lost 3 bases, leaving 12 bases of the junction unmatched. This CDR3 comprises 18 residues. As DNA, the CDR3 is TGTGCCAGCAGCCAGGAACTAGCTGGCGGGAGGGTCTACAATGAGCAGTTCTTC. It encodes CASSQELAGGRVYNEQFF.

The chain recombines TRBV5-1 with TRBJ2-3, with D perhaps TRBD2 (6 bases). The CDR3 length is 14 residues. Germline CDR1 and CDR2: SGHRS and YFSETQ. Trimming stripped 7 bases from V and 0 bases from J, with 12 bases between. Written as DNA, the CDR3 is TGCGCCAGCGGATCCGGGACTAGCACAGATACGCAGTATTTT. It codes for CASGSGTSTDTQYF.

The genes are TRBV6-5 and TRBJ1-2, with D possibly TRBD1 on 5 matching bases. The CDR3 is 12 amino acids. Trimming shortened V by 6 bases and J by 6 bases, and 11 bases separated the two germline ends. Germline CDR1 MNHEY, CDR2 SVGAGI. As DNA, the CDR3 is TGTGCCAGCAGACCTGCGGGGGATGGCTACACCTTC. Residues: CASRPAGDGYTF.

This clone was seen a handful of times. The chain joins TRBV7-3 to TRBJ2-3; D unclear. The CDR3 covers 13 residues. The germline V gene encodes CDR1 SGHTA and CDR2 FQGTGA. The V end was cut by 2 bases, the J end by 3 bases, with 6 bases between. CDR3 region: CASSLVETDTQYF. DNA for the CDR3: TGTGCCAGCAGCTTAGTAGAGACAGATACGCAGTATTTT.

This chain uses TRBV6-6 with TRBJ1-2; 7 nucleotides align to TRBD1. The V gene end was trimmed by 2 bases and the J gene end by 8 bases; junction bases not matched to a gene: 8. The CDR3 is made up of 14 amino acids. Germline V gives CDR1 MNHNY, CDR2 SVGAGI (reference sequence). CDR3 amino acids: CASSYRGDREGYTF. CDR3 DNA sequence: TGTGCCAGCAGTTACCGCGGAGACAGGGAGGGCTACACCTTC.

This clone was seen a single time. V and J are TRBV30 and TRBJ1-1; a weak D match, TRBD1 (5 bases). CDR3 length: 13 amino acids. V was clipped by 4 bases and J by 1 base, with 10 bases between them. The germline CDR1 and CDR2 sequences are GTSNPN and SVGIG (reference sequence). CDR3: CAWTWGRNTEAFF. Written as DNA, the CDR3 is TGTGCCTGGACCTGGGGCAGGAACACTGAAGCTTTCTTT.

The chain recombines TRBV11-3 with TRBJ2-3; 10 bases line up with TRBD2. The germline gives CDR1 SGHNT, CDR2 YENEEA. V was pared by 1 base and J by 4 bases, with 2 bases of the junction left unmatched. This CDR3 comprises 15 residues. The CDR3 region is CASSLGAGGPDTQYF. In DNA form, the CDR3 reads TGTGCCAGCAGCTTAGGAGCGGGGGGGCCAGATACGCAGTATTTT.

The J gene is TRBJ2-3, the V gene TRBV5-6, with TRBD1 identical over 9 bases. Germline CDR1 reads SGHDT; CDR2 reads YYEEEE. V gave up 4 bases and J gave up 1 base; unmatched junction bases: 4. The CDR3 is 15 amino acids. In DNA form, the CDR3 reads TGTGCCAGCAGCCCGCGGACAGGGGGCACAGATACGCAGTATTTT. Protein: CASSPRTGGTDTQYF.

The gene calls are TRBV2 and TRBJ1-2; TRBD1 agrees at 8 bases. V dropped 2 bases and J dropped 8; count of bases not matched to a gene: 4. The CDR3 is made up of 13 amino acids. CDR1 SNHLY and CDR2 FYNNEI come from the germline V gene. CDR3 nucleotides: TGTGCCAGCAGTGAACAGGGGGCGGAAGGCTACACCTTC. Encoded protein: CASSEQGAEGYTF.

This rearrangement joins TRBV7-3 to TRBJ2-7, with 8 nucleotides matching TRBD2. The CDR3 runs to 15 residues. After removal of 2 bases from V and 0 bases from J, the junction contained 3 bases not matched to a gene. The germline gives CDR1 SGHTA, CDR2 FQGTGA. The DNA of the CDR3 is TGTGCCAGCAGCTTAGAAGCGGGGGCCTCCTACGAGCAGTACTTC. It encodes CASSLEAGASYEQYF.

The chain couples TRBV12-2 to TRBJ1-2; TRBD1 is taken as the D call from the table, unchecked against the DNA. TRBV12-2 is annotated as a pseudogene. The CDR3 is made up of 16 amino acids. Here the CDR3 reads CASRPDIGEFAYGYTF. The DNA for the CDR3 is TGTGCAAGTCGCCCAGATATAGGGGAATTCGCCTATGGCTACACCTTC.

This clone was recorded once. The chain is built from TRBV6-6 and TRBJ1-2, with TRBD1 as a possible D gene (5 bases). The V end was cut by 5 bases, the J end by 8 bases, with 12 bases between. The germline CDR1 and CDR2 sequences are MNHNY and SVGAGI (reference sequence). There are 12 residues in the CDR3. CDR3 sequence: CASSPDGGGYTF. DNA for the CDR3: TGTGCCAGCAGTCCTGACGGGGGAGGCTACACCTTC.

The chain has TRBV11-3 and TRBJ2-1; 11 bases agree with TRBD2. V gave up 5 bases and J gave up 7 bases; unmatched junction bases: 4. The germline V gene encodes CDR1 SGHNT and CDR2 YENEEA. The CDR3 runs to 14 residues. CDR3 coding DNA: TGTGCCAGCAGCCTTGCTAGCGGGAGGAATGAGCAGTTCTTC. It translates to CASSLASGRNEQFF. Together with reference TRBV11-3 and TRBJ2-1, the CDR3 gives the full variable domain: EAGVVQSPRYKIIEKKQPVAFWCNPISGHNTLYWYLQNLGQGPELLIRYENEEAVDDSQLPKDRFSAERLKGVDSTLKIQPAELGDSAVYLCASSLASGRNEQFFGPGTRLTVL.

As for this clone: The junction differs from germline at one of its ends, possibly a read error. The CDR3 nucleotides read TGTGCCAGCGGTGACAGGGCCAGCACTGAAGCTTTCTTT. This translates into CASGDRASTEAFF. This chain joins TRBV6-1 and TRBJ1-1; TRBD1 agrees at 7 bases. The germline gives CDR1 MNHNS, CDR2 SASEGT. The CDR3 is 13 residues long.

The rearrangement joins TRBV4-1 to TRBJ1-1, with 7 bases fitting TRBD1. The CDR3 runs to 15 residues. Germline CDR1 reads MGHRA; CDR2 reads YSYEKL. J gave up 4 bases and V 1 base, and 6 bases lay outside the gene matches. CDR3 in amino acids: CASSQADREATEAFF. CDR3 in DNA: TGCGCCAGCAGCCAAGCAGACAGGGAAGCCACTGAAGCTTTCTTT.

The rearrangement joins TRBV12-5 to TRBJ1-2; D unresolved. Per germline, CDR1 LGHNT and CDR2 FRNRAP. V dropped 0 bases and J dropped 7 bases, with 12 bases sitting between them. The CDR3 has 14 residues. Here the CDR3 reads CASGLVEETLGYTF. The CDR3 nucleotides are TGTGCTAGTGGTTTGGTGGAGGAGACCCTTGGCTACACCTTC. Together with reference TRBV12-5 and TRBJ1-2, the CDR3 gives the full variable domain: DARVTQTPRHKVTEMGQEVTMRCQPILGHNTVFWYRQTMMQGLELLAYFRNRAPLDDSGMPKDRFSAEMPDATLATLKIQPSEPRDSAVYFCASGLVEETLGYTFGSGTRLTVV.

The chain couples TRBV5-1 to TRBJ2-7; no clear D gene. Germline V lookup: CDR1 SGHRS, CDR2 YFSETQ. The V gene lost 3 bases and the J gene lost 7 bases, with 14 bases spanning the gap. The CDR3 is 13 residues long. This chain's CDR3 is CASSSTAVREQYF. The CDR3 DNA follows: TGCGCCAGCAGCTCTACCGCGGTTCGGGAGCAGTACTTC. Drawing the rest from reference TRBV5-1 and TRBJ2-7, the complete variable domain is KAGVTQTPRYLIKTRGQQVTLSCSPISGHRSVSWYQQTPGQGLQFLFEYFSETQRNKGNFPGRFSGRQFSNSRSEMNVSTLELGDSALYLCASSSTAVREQYFGPGTRLTVT.

This clone was seen a single time. The V and J genes are TRBV15 and TRBJ2-1, with 8 bases that match TRBD2. This CDR3 spans 15 amino acids. The germline V gene has CDR1 LNHNV and CDR2 YYDKDF (reference sequence). After removal of 4 bases from V and 6 bases from J, the junction contained 8 bases not matched to a gene. The CDR3 coding sequence is TGTGCCACCAGCATGGATAGCGGGATTTTCAATGAGCAGTTCTTC. Its protein is CATSMDSGIFNEQFF.

The chain joins TRBV7-9 to TRBJ1-2; D gene unclear. Germline V gene sequence: CDR1 SEHNR, CDR2 FQNEAQ (reference sequence). V lost 5 bases to trimming and J lost 0 bases, with 13 bases between them. The CDR3 covers 15 residues. This chain's CDR3 is CASSALDTSNYGYTF. The CDR3 bases are TGTGCCAGCAGCGCGTTAGACACCTCTAACTATGGCTACACCTTC.

V and J are TRBV1 and TRBJ2-7; the table assigns TRBD2, which was not confirmed against the DNA. TRBV1 is assigned pseudogene status. The CDR3 length is 14 residues. In DNA form, the CDR3 reads TGCACCAGCAGCCACCGCGCCTCCTTGTACGAGCAGTACTTC. This encodes CTSSHRASLYEQYF.

The chain has TRBV10-3 and TRBJ2-5; 14 bases map to TRBD2. Germline CDR1 is ENHRY and CDR2 is SYGVKD. V shed 3 bases and J 5 bases; nucleotides not matched to a gene: 14. CDR3 length equals 19 residues. CDR3 DNA: TGTGCCATCAGTGAAGGAGGACTAGCGGGAGGACCTAGGGGGGAGACCCAGTACTTC. Its translation: CAISEGGLAGGPRGETQYF.

The chain employs TRBV5-1 and TRBJ1-3; 7 nucleotides line up with TRBD1. V gave up 2 bases and J gave up 2 bases; unmatched junction bases: 7. Looked up from germline, CDR1 is SGHRS and CDR2 is YFSETQ. The CDR3 has 16 residues. The CDR3 region has the DNA TGCGCCAGCAGCTTAAGCACCGGGACAGCTGGAAACACCATATATTTT. This sequence encodes CASSLSTGTAGNTIYF.